This T cell receptor beta chain comes out of a study of cytomegalovirus exposure and HLA in healthy donors. 60 Vbeta and 13 Jbeta primers were used in PCR. Original data processing: The count from a later analysis was roughly 80 million unique TCR beta chains, some 11 million of them shared. Sequenced by immunoSEQ multiplex PCR; TCRdb stores in-frame clones only, minus some. From that table come the V and J calls and clone size; the DNA was used to work out D and trimming. The sample records roughly 180,000 clones, 70% to 85% being singletons. Germline values: CDR1 SGHDT, CDR2 YYEEEE. CDR3 length: 15 residues. V shed 0 bases, J shed 3 bases, and the junction held 2 bases outside the gene matches. This clone was detected only a few times. Its antigen is currently unknown. Findings of the study overall: In a later analysis, TCR beta V- and J-gene trimming showed a link to a missense DCLRE1C variant. Using a false discovery rate of 0.05, a later analysis showed that 16,951 TCR beta sequences were associated with HLA alleles.

The sequenced material came from PBMCs. The receptor comes from a woman aged 60-75 years in good health and CMV-seropositive. The chain is built from TRBV5-6 and TRBJ1-3, with 8 bases lining up with TRBD1. The CDR3: CASSLAGGIGNTIYF. In nucleotides, the CDR3 is TGTGCCAGCAGCTTGGCAGGGGGCATTGGAAACACCATATATTTT.